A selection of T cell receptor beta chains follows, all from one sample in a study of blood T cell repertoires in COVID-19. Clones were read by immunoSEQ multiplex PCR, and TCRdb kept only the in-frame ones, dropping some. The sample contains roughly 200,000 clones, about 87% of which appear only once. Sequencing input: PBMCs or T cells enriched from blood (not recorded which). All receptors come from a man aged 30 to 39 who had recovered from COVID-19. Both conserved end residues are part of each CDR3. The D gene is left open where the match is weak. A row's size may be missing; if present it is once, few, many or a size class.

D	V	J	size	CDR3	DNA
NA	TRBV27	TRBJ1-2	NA	CASSFSGRNYGYTF	TGTGCCAGCAGTTTCTCGGGAAGGAACTATGGCTACACCTTC
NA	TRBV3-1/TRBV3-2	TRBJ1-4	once	CASSRDFSTNEKLFF	TGTGCCAGCAGCCGAGATTTCTCAACTAATGAAAAACTGTTTTTT
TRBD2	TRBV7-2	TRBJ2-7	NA	CASSLTSGGYEQYF	TGTGCCAGCAGCTTAACTAGCGGCGGATACGAGCAGTACTTC
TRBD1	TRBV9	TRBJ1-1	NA	CASSVSTGLSTEAFF	TGTGCCAGCAGCGTTTCGACAGGGTTGTCCACTGAAGCTTTCTTT
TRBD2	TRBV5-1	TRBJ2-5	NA	CASSLRLAGGPETQYF	TGCGCCAGCAGCCTTCGACTAGCGGGGGGGCCAGAGACCCAGTACTTC
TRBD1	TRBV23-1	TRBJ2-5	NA	CASSRAQGAVVETQYF	TGCGCCAGCAGCCGAGCACAGGGGGCGGTTGTGGAGACCCAGTACTTC
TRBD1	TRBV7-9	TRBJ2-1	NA	CASSTEGAGGTGVNEQFF	TGTGCCAGCAGCACAGAGGGGGCTGGCGGGACAGGGGTAAATGAGCAGTTCTTC
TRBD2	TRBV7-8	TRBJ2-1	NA	CASSLGLVIYEQFF	TGTGCCAGCAGCCTAGGACTAGTAATCTATGAGCAGTTCTTC
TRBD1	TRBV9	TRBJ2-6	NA	CASSGSLTGLISGANVLTF	TGTGCCAGCAGCGGATCCTTGACAGGGCTTATCTCTGGGGCCAACGTCCTGACTTTC
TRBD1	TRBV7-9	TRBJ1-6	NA	CASSKTQAGTGTYNSPLHF	TGTGCCAGCAGCAAGACGCAGGCGGGGACAGGGACCTATAATTCACCCCTCCACTTT
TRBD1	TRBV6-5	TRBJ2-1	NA	CASRKDRGAYNEQFF	TGTGCCAGCAGAAAGGACAGGGGCGCCTACAATGAGCAGTTCTTC
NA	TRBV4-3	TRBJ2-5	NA	CASSQDYLTGGVRQETQYF	TGCGCCAGCAGCCAAGATTATCTCACAGGGGGGGTGAGGCAAGAGACCCAGTACTTC
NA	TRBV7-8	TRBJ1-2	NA	CASSSMGRGGYGYTF	TGTGCCAGCAGCTCAATGGGACGGGGAGGCTATGGCTACACCTTC
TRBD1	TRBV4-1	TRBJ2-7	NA	CASSQIPGTGLNEQYF	TGCGCCAGCAGCCAAATACCCGGGACAGGGCTCAACGAGCAGTACTTC
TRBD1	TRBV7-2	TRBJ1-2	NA	CASSLGQSLGYTF	TGTGCCAGCAGCTTGGGACAGTCTTTGGGCTACACCTTC
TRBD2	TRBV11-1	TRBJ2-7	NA	CASSLGTRYEQYF	TGTGCCAGCAGCTTAGGGACTAGGTACGAGCAGTACTTC
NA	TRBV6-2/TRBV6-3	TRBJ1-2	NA	CASSARSGYTF	TGTGCCAGCAGTGCCCGGAGTGGCTACACCTTC
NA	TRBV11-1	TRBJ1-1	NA	CASSLGTANTEAFF	TGTGCCAGCAGCTTAGGGACAGCGAACACTGAAGCTTTCTTT
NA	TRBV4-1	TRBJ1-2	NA	CASSQPGTTNYGYTF	TGCGCCAGCAGCCAACCCGGGACAACTAACTATGGCTACACCTTC
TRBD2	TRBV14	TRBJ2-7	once	CASSQAPRTRSYEQYF	TGTGCCAGCAGCCAAGCCCCTAGGACTAGATCCTACGAGCAGTACTTC
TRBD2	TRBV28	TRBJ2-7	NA	CASSLTLKTSGYEQYF	TGTGCCAGCAGTCTAACCCTTAAGACTAGCGGCTACGAGCAGTACTTC
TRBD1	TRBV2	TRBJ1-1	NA	CASRTDRDPYTEAFF	TGTGCCAGCAGGACCGACAGGGACCCCTACACTGAAGCTTTCTTT
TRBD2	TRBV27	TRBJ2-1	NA	CASSLAGGTLYNEQFF	TGTGCCAGCAGTCTAGCGGGAGGGACACTATACAATGAGCAGTTCTTC
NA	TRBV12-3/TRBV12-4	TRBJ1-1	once	CASSLRTEAFF	TGTGCCAGCAGTTTACGTACTGAAGCTTTCTTT
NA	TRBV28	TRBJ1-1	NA	CASSLWGRRKMNTEAFF	TGTGCCAGCAGTTTATGGGGGAGACGGAAGATGAACACTGAAGCTTTCTTT
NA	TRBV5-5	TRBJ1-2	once	CASSFLRVGYGYTF	TGTGCCAGCAGCTTCCTCAGGGTTGGCTATGGCTACACCTTC
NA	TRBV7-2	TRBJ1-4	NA	CASSLSQGNEKLFF	TGTGCCAGCAGCTTAAGTCAGGGGAATGAAAAACTGTTTTTT
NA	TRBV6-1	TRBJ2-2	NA	CASSEAPAGTPNTGELFF	TGTGCCAGCAGTGAAGCACCGGCCGGGACACCGAACACCGGGGAGCTGTTTTTT
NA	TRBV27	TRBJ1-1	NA	CASSRQVFSMNTEAFF	TGTGCCAGCAGTCGACAGGTTTTCTCCATGAACACTGAAGCTTTCTTT
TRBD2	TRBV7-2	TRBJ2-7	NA	CASRGTLAGDRLAHEQYF	TGTGCCAGCAGGGGGACACTAGCGGGAGATCGCCTTGCGCACGAGCAGTACTTC
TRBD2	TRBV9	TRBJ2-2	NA	CASRGGLAGGTGELFF	TGTGCCAGCAGGGGGGGACTAGCGGGAGGGACCGGGGAGCTGTTTTTT
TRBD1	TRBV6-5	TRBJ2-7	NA	CASSYTGTGATQYF	TGTGCCAGCAGTTACACCGGGACAGGGGCAACGCAGTACTTC